The present T cell receptor (beta chain) was sequenced within a study of T cell responses to AZD1222 COVID-19 vaccine. General observations from the study: Donors were largely white British and mainly female; clonal diversity was possibly underestimated.

Sequencing was performed with immunoSEQ multiplex PCR; in TCRdb, only in-frame clones are kept and a portion is missing. The sample includes about 85,000 clones, around 85% seen only once; the top ten take about 8%. This clone has more than one count but fewer than ten. What it recognizes is unknown. This material consisted of peripheral blood, taken on day 0 of AZD1222 vaccination. The TCR originated in an adult in good health.

The CDR3 DNA follows: TGTGCCAGTAGTCTCCAAACCCAGGTTGGGGGTTACAATGAGCAGTTCTTC. Protein sequence: CASSLQTQVGGYNEQFF. V gene TRBV19 combines with J gene TRBJ2-1; D might be TRBD1 or TRBD2, each matching 5 bases. The CDR3 consists of 17 residues. V was shortened by 5 bases and J by 4 bases, with 21 bases between the two germline ends. Per germline, CDR1 LNHDA and CDR2 SQIVND (reference sequence). Filled out from reference TRBV19 and TRBJ2-1, the complete variable domain reads DGGITQSPKYLFRKEGQNVTLSCEQNLNHDAMYWYRQDPGQGLRLIYYSQIVNDFQKGDIAEGYSVSREKKESFPLTVTSAQKNPTAFYLCASSLQTQVGGYNEQFFGPGTRLTVL.